This entry lists 21 T cell receptor beta chains sequenced from one sample in a study of blood T cell repertoires in COVID-19. Using immunoSEQ multiplex PCR, the repertoire was profiled, and TCRdb retains in-frame clones only, with some absent. Here the sample spans about 150,000 clones, about 80% being singletons. Sequencing was done on a sample of peripheral blood. Source of these receptors: a woman aged 60-75 years with COVID-19, enrolled during active disease.

The V gene is TRBV11-2, the J gene TRBJ1-3; D uncertain. Germline CDR1 is SGHAT and CDR2 is FQNNGV. The CDR3 contains 14 residues. Trimming took off 4 bases at V and 4 bases at J, with 11 bases between the two ends. CDR3 protein: CASSSAGEGNTIYF. CDR3 bases: TGTGCCAGCAGCTCGGCCGGGGAAGGAAACACCATATATTTT.

The chain carries TRBV21-1 and TRBJ2-7; the table assigns TRBD1, which was not confirmed against the DNA. TRBV21-1 is noted as a pseudogene. The CDR3 spans 17 residues. This CDR3 reads CASSKARDRGSSYEQYV. The CDR3 DNA reads as TGTGCCAGCAGCAAAGCTAGGGACAGGGGGAGCTCCTACGAGCAGTACGTC.

V usage is TRBV28 and J usage is TRBJ1-1, with 9 bases aligning to TRBD1. The CDR3 covers 13 residues. Germline CDR1 is MDHEN and CDR2 is SYDVKM. Unmatched junction bases numbered 2, after V lost 7 bases and J lost 2 bases. CDR3 residues: CASITGGNTEAFF. CDR3 DNA: TGTGCCAGCATCACAGGGGGCAACACTGAAGCTTTCTTT. Looking up the rest from reference TRBV28 and TRBJ1-1 gives the full variable domain: DVKVTQSSRYLVKRTGEKVFLECVQDMDHENMFWYRQDPGLGLRLIYFSYDVKMKEKGDIPEGYSVSREKKERFSLILESASTNQTSMYLCASITGGNTEAFFGQGTRLTVV.

The chain has TRBV19 and TRBJ1-1; D call uncertain. The CDR3 sequence is 16 residues long. Germline CDR1 is LNHDA and CDR2 is SQIVND (reference sequence). The V end was cut by 5 bases, the J end by 1 base, with 17 bases between. Here the CDR3 reads CASSPGLPEGNTEAFF. The CDR3 DNA is TGTGCCAGTAGTCCCGGACTTCCCGAGGGGAACACTGAAGCTTTCTTT. The full variable domain, rest sourced from reference TRBV19 and TRBJ1-1, is DGGITQSPKYLFRKEGQNVTLSCEQNLNHDAMYWYRQDPGQGLRLIYYSQIVNDFQKGDIAEGYSVSREKKESFPLTVTSAQKNPTAFYLCASSPGLPEGNTEAFFGQGTRLTVV.

The rearrangement joins TRBV7-8 to TRBJ2-3; 8 bases are a match to TRBD1. The germline CDR1 and CDR2 sequences are SGHVS and FQNEAQ. Trimming at V came to 5 bases and at J to 0 bases, leaving 4 bases not matched to a gene. The CDR3 runs to 15 residues. This chain's CDR3 is CASSRNRGSTDTQYF. The CDR3 DNA follows: TGTGCCAGCAGCCGGAACAGGGGGAGCACAGATACGCAGTATTTT. The full variable domain, its missing parts supplied by reference TRBV7-8 and TRBJ2-3, is GAGVSQSPRYKVAKRGQDVALRCDPISGHVSLFWYQQALGQGPEFLTYFQNEAQLDKSGLPSDRFFAERPEGSVSTLKIQRTQQEDSAVYLCASSRNRGSTDTQYFGPGTRLTVL.

The chain joins TRBV5-4 to TRBJ2-5; 7 bases agree with TRBD1. With 4 bases clipped from V and 4 bases from J, the junction kept 7 bases outside the gene matches. Germline V CDR1 and CDR2: SGHNT, YYREEE (reference sequence). The CDR3 extends over 14 amino acids. The CDR3 DNA reads TGTGCCAGCAGCAGTCAACAGGGGTTAGAGACCCAGTACTTC. Amino acid sequence: CASSSQQGLETQYF.

V is TRBV28 and J is TRBJ2-7; D gene uncertain. V was trimmed by 4 bases and J by 5 bases, leaving 6 bases between them. The CDR3 runs to 11 residues. CDR1 MDHEN and CDR2 SYDVKM come from the germline V gene. The CDR3 loop reads CASSYLDEQYV. The CDR3 coding sequence is TGTGCCAGCAGTTACTTGGACGAGCAGTACGTC.

V usage is TRBV7-9 and J usage is TRBJ1-2; D may be TRBD1 (6 bases). With 5 bases removed from V and 4 bases from J, the gap between germline ends came to 23 bases. The CDR3 sequence is 17 residues long. Germline V lookup: CDR1 SEHNR, CDR2 FQNEAQ (reference sequence). The CDR3 loop reads CASSPSTHTGTTYGYTF. As DNA, the CDR3 is TGTGCCAGCAGCCCCTCGACCCACACCGGGACAACCTATGGCTACACCTTC.

The rearrangement joins TRBV6-4 to TRBJ2-2; 7 bases align to TRBD1. Germline lookup yields CDR1 MRHNA and CDR2 SNTAGT. Losses at the gene ends were 6 bases for V and 1 base for J; bases not matched to a gene: 5. The CDR3 runs 15 residues. CDR3 residues: CASSAGDRNTGELFF. The CDR3 bases are TGTGCCAGCAGCGCCGGGGACAGGAACACCGGGGAGCTGTTTTTT.

The rearrangement uses TRBV6-5 and TRBJ1-1; 10 nucleotides line up with TRBD1. CDR1 MNHEY and CDR2 SVGAGI come from the germline V gene. The CDR3 runs to 15 residues. Germline trimming cut 10 bases from V and 6 bases from J; bases unmatched to any gene: 14. The CDR3 reads CAIRPRQGASAEAFF. The DNA of the CDR3 is TGTGCCATCAGACCCCGACAGGGGGCGAGCGCTGAAGCTTTCTTT.

The chain combines TRBV6-5 with TRBJ2-5; maybe TRBD1 (6 bases). With 8 bases removed from V and 5 bases from J, the gap between germline ends came to 15 bases. The germline V gene has CDR1 MNHEY and CDR2 SVGAGI. The CDR3 runs 13 residues. This CDR3 reads CASQKQGRETQYF. The CDR3 coding sequence is TGTGCCAGCCAAAAACAGGGTAGGGAGACCCAGTACTTC.

The chain employs TRBV6-5 and TRBJ1-2; 7 nucleotides align to TRBD1. The CDR3 runs 15 residues. The ends lost 0 bases at V and 7 bases at J; junction bases unmatched: 8. Looked up from germline, CDR1 is MNHEY and CDR2 is SVGAGI. The CDR3 DNA reads as TGTGCCAGCAGTTACTCGAGAGGGGGCCAGGGTGGCTACACCTTC. Its translation is CASSYSRGGQGGYTF.

This sequence joins TRBV5-1 and TRBJ1-2; D unclear. CDR1 is SGHRS, CDR2 YFSETQ, per germline. V gave up 1 base and J gave up 2 bases, with 9 bases separating them. The length of the CDR3 is 14 residues. CDR3 residues: CASSLQQANYGYTF. CDR3 bases: TGCGCCAGCAGCTTGCAGCAGGCGAACTATGGCTACACCTTC.

This clone was seen just once. This chain uses TRBV19 with TRBJ1-2; 8 nucleotides align to TRBD1. J gave up 4 bases and V 6 bases, and 1 base lay outside the gene matches. The CDR3 totals 12 residues. In germline, CDR1 is LNHDA, CDR2 SQIVND (reference sequence). This CDR3 is CASRQGGYGYTF. Here the CDR3 DNA reads TGTGCCAGTAGACAGGGGGGCTATGGCTACACCTTC.

V and J are TRBV3-1 (or the pseudogene TRBV3-2) and TRBJ1-2; perhaps TRBD1 as D (5 bases). The CDR3 is 13 residues long. Germline V gene sequence: CDR1 LGHDT, CDR2 YNNKEL (reference sequence). V was pared by 1 base and J by 7 bases, with 10 bases between. In nucleotides, the CDR3 is TGTGCCAGCAGCCAAGTGGGGCTGGGTGGCTACACCTTC. Its translation is CASSQVGLGGYTF.

Here the CDR3 reads CASSPDNEQFF. In nucleotides, the CDR3 is TGTGCCAGCAGCCCCGACAATGAGCAGTTCTTC. The genes are TRBV7-9 and TRBJ2-1; D is ambiguous. Germline V CDR1 and CDR2: SEHNR, FQNEAQ (reference sequence). The V end lost 5 bases, the J end lost 5 bases, and 4 bases lay between the germline ends. The CDR3 is made up of 11 amino acids.

The V and J genes are TRBV29-1 and TRBJ2-4; TRBD2 is a possible D gene (6 bases). The germline V gene has CDR1 SQVTM and CDR2 ANQGSEA. Trimming stripped 5 bases from V and 5 bases from J, with 10 bases between. This CDR3 has 12 amino acids. CDR3 DNA sequence: TGCAGCGTTATGCGGGGAGAAAACATTCAGTACTTC. Encoded protein: CSVMRGENIQYF.

The rearrangement links TRBV6-6 to TRBJ1-1; 8 nucleotides match TRBD1. Germline V CDR1 and CDR2: MNHNY, SVGAGI (reference sequence). Trimming took 7 bases from V and 3 from J; bases not matched to a gene: 10. The CDR3 totals 15 residues. CDR3 coding DNA: TGTGCCAGCAACGCTCAGGGGGCGGGGGACACTGAAGCTTTCTTT. Residues: CASNAQGAGDTEAFF.

The chain uses TRBV5-5 and TRBJ1-1; 8 bases are shared with TRBD1. In germline, CDR1 is SGHKS, CDR2 YYEKEE (reference sequence). The CDR3 loop spans 14 amino acids. With V trimmed by 4 bases and J by 3 bases, 5 bases remained unmatched. The chain's CDR3 is CASSPYRGDTEAFF. The CDR3 nucleotides are TGTGCCAGCAGCCCTTACAGGGGGGACACTGAAGCTTTCTTT.

This chain links TRBV6-6 with TRBJ2-7; D uncertain. The V and J ends lost 5 bases and 2 bases respectively, with 13 bases between them. The germline V gene has CDR1 MNHNY and CDR2 SVGAGI (reference sequence). The CDR3 is 14 amino acids. The CDR3 coding sequence is TGTGCCAGCAGTGGGCTACCCACCCCCTACGAGCAGTACTTC. Amino acids: CASSGLPTPYEQYF.

The chain couples TRBV6-5 to TRBJ2-5, with D perhaps TRBD2 (7 bases). The CDR3 runs to 14 residues. The V gene's germline CDR1 is MNHEY and CDR2 SVGAGI. With 7 bases removed from V and 5 bases from J, the gap between germline ends came to 17 bases. CDR3 DNA sequence: TGTGCCAGCATTAGACCGGGGGGCGGGGAGACCCAGTACTTC. It yields the protein CASIRPGGGETQYF.